This TCR beta chain was obtained from a study of STAT5B mutations in CD4+ large granular lymphocyte leukemia. The overall study: Among healthy controls, a particular HLA allele went with more CDR3 'QG' motifs. Broader study findings: 8/27 top patient clones versus 2/35 control clones were TRBV06-family. The CD4+ versus CD8+ T-LGLL clonality difference may reflect limited sample size.

In germline, CDR1 is SGDLS, CDR2 YYNGEE. CDR3 length equals 16 residues. Trimming removed 0 bases from V and 1 base from J, with 12 bases in between. As processed by the authors: Lowest detectable productive clonotype frequency was 2.59 x 10-5. Generated by immunoSEQ multiplex PCR, the TCRdb table keeps only in-frame clones and is missing some. Clonal size and the V and J genes are those of that table, whereas D and trimming came from the DNA. The repertoire consists of 25,000 to 35,000 clones, with roughly 79% occurring once and the leading ten covering approximately 4.4%. Worth noting for this clone: As yet, its antigen is unknown.

The source of this sequence is a human donor in good health. V usage is TRBV9 and J usage is TRBJ2-3; D not resolved. What was sequenced was CD4+ T cells from blood buffy coats. The CDR3, as DNA: TGTGCCAGCAGCGTAGTGTCGGCGCAGGGCACAGATACGCAGTATTTT. Encoded protein: CASSVVSAQGTDTQYF. Based on the CDR3 plus reference TRBV9 and TRBJ2-3, the full variable domain is DSGVTQTPKHLITATGQRVTLRCSPRSGDLSVYWYQQSLDQGLQFLIQYYNGEERAKGNILERFSAQQFPDLHSELNLSSLELGDSALYFCASSVVSAQGTDTQYFGPGTRLTVL.